The rows below give T cell receptor beta chains drawn from one sample of a study of blood T cell repertoires in COVID-19. Sequenced by immunoSEQ multiplex PCR; TCRdb stores in-frame clones only, minus some. The table has approximately 230,000 clones, over 75% seen once. Sequenced input: PBMCs or T cells enriched from blood (not recorded which). These receptors were taken from a man between 18 and 29 years old who had recovered from COVID-19. Each CDR3 is given with its conserved first and last residue. The D gene is left open where the match is weak. Some rows have no size entry. The others give once, few or many, or a class for an expanded clone.

j_call clone_size v_call d_call cdr3_aa
TRBJ1-2 . TRBV5-1 . CASSSRGGAGFGYTF
TRBJ1-2 . TRBV9 . CASSVEGRGTNGYTF
TRBJ1-1 . TRBV6-5 . CASREAGTPNTEAFF
TRBJ2-2 . TRBV7-3 . CASSFRTGELFF
TRBJ2-1 . TRBV7-6 . CASSLGQSNEQFF
TRBJ2-3 . TRBV11-3 TRBD1 CASSLTGGGTDTQYF
TRBJ2-7 once TRBV7-8 TRBD2 CASSLRLAGEDDEQYF
TRBJ2-3 . TRBV10-3 TRBD2 CAISEIAGVADTQYF
TRBJ2-5 . TRBV7-8 . CASSSVDYRETQYF
TRBJ2-1 once TRBV27 . CASSLTVDNSYNEQFF
TRBJ2-7 . TRBV3-1/TRBV3-2 . CASSQAQVLTYEQYF
TRBJ1-2 . TRBV27 . CASSLQDPVSSDGYTF
TRBJ1-5 . TRBV6-6 TRBD1 CASSTGQGIVGQPQHF
TRBJ2-7 . TRBV5-6 . CASSHRSKTYEQYF
TRBJ2-1 . TRBV12-3/TRBV12-4 . CGVQQTYNEQFF
TRBJ2-7 . TRBV7-9 . CASSLATGSGDEQYF
TRBJ2-7 . TRBV5-1 TRBD1 CASSLDVTGYHEQYF
TRBJ2-5 . TRBV19 TRBD2 CASSIGGLAGRETQYF
TRBJ2-3 . TRBV6-5 . CASSYLRTDTQYF
TRBJ2-1 . TRBV7-6 . CASSSRGEQFF
TRBJ2-5 . TRBV12-3/TRBV12-4 . CASSLILQETQYF
TRBJ1-2 . TRBV28 TRBD1 CATGTVYGYTF
TRBJ2-7 . TRBV12-3/TRBV12-4 TRBD1 CASSLKGQLVQF
TRBJ2-3 . TRBV5-4 TRBD2 CASSSGLATDTQYF
TRBJ2-7 . TRBV7-6 TRBD2 CASSPGLAGEGYEQYF
TRBJ1-3 once TRBV3-1/TRBV3-2 . CASSPPGSGNTIYF
TRBJ1-2 . TRBV5-4 . CASSSVLSAGNYGYTF
TRBJ2-1 . TRBV2 TRBD1 CASGTASNNEQFF
TRBJ1-1 . TRBV25-1 TRBD1 CASRQQGGAFF